This is a list of T cell receptor beta chains from one sample in a study of shared clonotypes between healthy human individuals. The protocol was immunoSEQ multiplex PCR, while the TCRdb copy is restricted to in-frame clones and leaves out a portion. This sample has fewer than 1.4 million clones, with approximately 78% found just once. The sequencing sample was made of memory CD4+ T cells from PBMCs. The receptor source for this set is a man aged 18-30 years in good health. Some clones in this sample may be carry-over from other donors' samples. The conserved cysteine and the conserved F or W are not part of the CDR3 here.

v_call	j_call	cdr3_aa
TRBV28	TRBJ2-5	ASSASLPRDTQETQY
TRBV7-2	TRBJ2-5	ASSSQGPGRETQY
TRBV5-4	TRBJ2-1	ASSPDLYNEQF
TRBV5-1	TRBJ2-3	ASSSIPTDTQY
TRBV7-3	TRBJ2-3	ASSLGGGTLGTDTQY
TRBV7-9	TRBJ1-2	ASSSPGQSYGYT
TRBV7-3	TRBJ2-1	ASSLGSSGTSYNEQF
TRBV6-5	TRBJ2-5	ASSPDRGETQY
TRBV28	TRBJ1-5	ASSPPTGGGAYSNQPQH
TRBV5-1	TRBJ2-7	ASSSGGGPSFEY
TRBV5-1	TRBJ1-4	ASSLDRGQEKLF
TRBV30	TRBJ1-3	ASLHRQGASGNTIY
TRBV18	TRBJ1-1	ASAPGQMNTEAF
TRBV11-3	TRBJ2-3	ASSAGGSTDTQY
TRBV11-3	TRBJ2-1	ASSLLGGSYNEQF